This TCR beta chain was identified during a study of PD-1 blockade in mismatch repair-deficient tumors. This CDR3 region has 12 residues. Germline values: CDR1 MNHEY, CDR2 SVGAGI. A note on this clone: A read error may produce the germline difference seen at one junction end. Additional DNA sequences in this sample encode the identical CDR3.

Method: immunoSEQ multiplex PCR; TCRdb's copy keeps in-frame clones and lacks some. The sample has 56,000 or so clones; approximately 84% are singletons. The clonotype comes from an adult with mismatch repair-deficient cancer. J is TRBJ1-4 and V is TRBV6-5, with D possibly being TRBD1 (5 bases). Here the sequenced sample was peripheral blood, taken roughly 21 weeks after starting pembrolizumab. This CDR3 is CASRGAREKLFF. The CDR3 DNA sequence: TGCGCCAGCAGAGGGGCGAGGGAAAAACTGTTTTTT.